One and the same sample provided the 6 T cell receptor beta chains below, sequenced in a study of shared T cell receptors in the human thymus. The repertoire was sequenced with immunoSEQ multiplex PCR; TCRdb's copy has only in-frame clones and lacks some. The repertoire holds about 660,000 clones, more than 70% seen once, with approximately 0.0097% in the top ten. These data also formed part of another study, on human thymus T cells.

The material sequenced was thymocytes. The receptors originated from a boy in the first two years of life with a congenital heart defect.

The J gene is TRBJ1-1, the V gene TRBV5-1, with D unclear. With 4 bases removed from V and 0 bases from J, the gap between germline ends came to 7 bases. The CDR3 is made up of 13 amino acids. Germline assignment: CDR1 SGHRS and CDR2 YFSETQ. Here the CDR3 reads CASSRDLNTEAFF. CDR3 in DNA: TGCGCCAGCAGCCGGGATCTGAACACTGAAGCTTTCTTT. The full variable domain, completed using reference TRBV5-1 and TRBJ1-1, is KAGVTQTPRYLIKTRGQQVTLSCSPISGHRSVSWYQQTPGQGLQFLFEYFSETQRNKGNFPGRFSGRQFSNSRSEMNVSTLELGDSALYLCASSRDLNTEAFFGQGTRLTVV.

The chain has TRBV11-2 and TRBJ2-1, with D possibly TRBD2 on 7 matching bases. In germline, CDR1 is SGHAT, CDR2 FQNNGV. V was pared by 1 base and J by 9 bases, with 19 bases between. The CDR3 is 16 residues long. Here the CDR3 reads CASSLGPRGEGGEQFF. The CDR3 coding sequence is TGTGCCAGCAGCTTAGGGCCGAGGGGGGAGGGTGGTGAGCAGTTCTTC. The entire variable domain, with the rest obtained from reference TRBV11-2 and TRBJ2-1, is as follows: EAGVAQSPRYKIIEKRQSVAFWCNPISGHATLYWYQQILGQGPKLLIQFQNNGVVDDSQLPKDRFSAERLKGVDSTLKIQPAKLEDSAVYLCASSLGPRGEGGEQFFGPGTRLTVL.

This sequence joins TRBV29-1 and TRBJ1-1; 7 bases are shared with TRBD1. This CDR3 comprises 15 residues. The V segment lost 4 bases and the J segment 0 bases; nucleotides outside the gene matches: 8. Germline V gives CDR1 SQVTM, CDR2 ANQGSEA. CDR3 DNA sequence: TGCAGCGTTGTGAGGGACAGAGTCTTGAACACTGAAGCTTTCTTT. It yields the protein CSVVRDRVLNTEAFF.

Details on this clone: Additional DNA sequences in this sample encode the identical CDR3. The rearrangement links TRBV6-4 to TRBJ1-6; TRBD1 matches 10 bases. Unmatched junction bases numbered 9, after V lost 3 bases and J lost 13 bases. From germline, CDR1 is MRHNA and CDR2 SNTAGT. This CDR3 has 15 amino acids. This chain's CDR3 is CASSEIGQGGSPLHF. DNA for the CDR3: TGTGCCAGCAGTGAAATCGGACAGGGGGGATCCCCCCTCCACTTT.

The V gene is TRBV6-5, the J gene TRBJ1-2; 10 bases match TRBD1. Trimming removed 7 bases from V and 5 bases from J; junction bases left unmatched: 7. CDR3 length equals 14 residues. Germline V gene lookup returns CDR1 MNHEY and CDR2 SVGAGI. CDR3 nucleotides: TGTGCCAGCATAGGGACAGGGGATTATTATGGCTACACCTTC. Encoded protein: CASIGTGDYYGYTF.

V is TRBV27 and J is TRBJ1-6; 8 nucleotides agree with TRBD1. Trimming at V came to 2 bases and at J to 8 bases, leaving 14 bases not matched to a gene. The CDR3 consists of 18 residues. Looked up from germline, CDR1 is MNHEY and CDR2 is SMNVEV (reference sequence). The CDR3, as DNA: TGTGCCAGCAGTTTAAAGGTCAGGGGGCGTGTGATGTATTCACCCCTCCACTTT. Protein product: CASSLKVRGRVMYSPLHF.